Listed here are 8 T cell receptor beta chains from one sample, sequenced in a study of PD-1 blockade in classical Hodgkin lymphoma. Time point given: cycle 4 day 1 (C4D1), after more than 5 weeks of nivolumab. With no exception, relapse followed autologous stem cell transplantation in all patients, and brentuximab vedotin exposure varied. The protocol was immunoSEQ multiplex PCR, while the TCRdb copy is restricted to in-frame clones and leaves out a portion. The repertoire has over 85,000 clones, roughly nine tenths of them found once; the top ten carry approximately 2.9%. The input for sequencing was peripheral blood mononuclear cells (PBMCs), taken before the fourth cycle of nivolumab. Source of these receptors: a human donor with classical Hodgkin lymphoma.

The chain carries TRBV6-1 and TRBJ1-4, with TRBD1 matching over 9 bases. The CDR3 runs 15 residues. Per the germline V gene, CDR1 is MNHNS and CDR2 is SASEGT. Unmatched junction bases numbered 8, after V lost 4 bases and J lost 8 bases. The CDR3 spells CASSVHRGREEKLFF. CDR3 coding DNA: TGTGCCAGCAGTGTCCACAGGGGGCGTGAGGAAAAACTGTTTTTT.

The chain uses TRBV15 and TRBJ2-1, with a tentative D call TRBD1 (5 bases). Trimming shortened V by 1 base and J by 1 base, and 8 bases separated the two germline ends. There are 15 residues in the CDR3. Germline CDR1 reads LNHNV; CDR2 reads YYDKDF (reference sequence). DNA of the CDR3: TGTGCCACCAGCAGAGGGGGCAGTTCCTACAATGAGCAGTTCTTC. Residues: CATSRGGSSYNEQFF.

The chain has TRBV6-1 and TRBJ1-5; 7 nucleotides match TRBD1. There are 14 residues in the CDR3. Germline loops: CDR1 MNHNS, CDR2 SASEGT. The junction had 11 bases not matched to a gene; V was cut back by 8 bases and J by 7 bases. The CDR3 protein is CASAERQGGQPQHF. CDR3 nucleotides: TGTGCCAGCGCCGAACGACAGGGAGGCCAGCCCCAGCATTTT.

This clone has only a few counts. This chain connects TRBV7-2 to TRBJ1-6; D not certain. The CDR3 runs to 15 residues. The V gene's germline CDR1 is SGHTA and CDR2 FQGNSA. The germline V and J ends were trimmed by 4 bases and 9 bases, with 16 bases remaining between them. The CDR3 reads CASSSIALLASPLHF. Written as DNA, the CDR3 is TGTGCCAGCAGCTCAATTGCTCTTCTGGCTTCACCCCTCCACTTT.

CDR3 sequence reads: CASSLGGGRYNEQFF. As DNA, the CDR3 is TGTGCCAGCAGCTTAGGCGGGGGGCGATACAATGAGCAGTTCTTC. V usage is TRBV7-2 and J usage is TRBJ2-1; 8 bases align to TRBD2. Germline CDR1 reads SGHTA; CDR2 reads FQGNSA. The CDR3 length is 15 residues. After removal of 1 base from V and 4 bases from J, the junction contained 3 bases not matched to a gene. Based on the CDR3 plus reference TRBV7-2 and TRBJ2-1, the full variable domain is GAGVSQSPSNKVTEKGKDVELRCDPISGHTALYWYRQSLGQGLEFLIYFQGNSAPDKSGLPSDRFSAERTGGSVSTLTIQRTQQEDSAVYLCASSLGGGRYNEQFFGPGTRLTVL.

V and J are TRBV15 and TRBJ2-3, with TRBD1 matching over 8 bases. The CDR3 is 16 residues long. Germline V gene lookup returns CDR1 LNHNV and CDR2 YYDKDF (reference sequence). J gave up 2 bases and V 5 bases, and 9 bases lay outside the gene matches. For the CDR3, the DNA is TGTGCCACCAGCTGGGGGACAGGCAGGACCACAGATACGCAGTATTTT. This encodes CATSWGTGRTTDTQYF.

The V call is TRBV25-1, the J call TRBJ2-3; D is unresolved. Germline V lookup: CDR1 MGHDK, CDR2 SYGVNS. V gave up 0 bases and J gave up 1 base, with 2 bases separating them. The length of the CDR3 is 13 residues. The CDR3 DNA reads TGTGCCAGCAGTGAATATGGCACAGATACGCAGTATTTT. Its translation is CASSEYGTDTQYF.

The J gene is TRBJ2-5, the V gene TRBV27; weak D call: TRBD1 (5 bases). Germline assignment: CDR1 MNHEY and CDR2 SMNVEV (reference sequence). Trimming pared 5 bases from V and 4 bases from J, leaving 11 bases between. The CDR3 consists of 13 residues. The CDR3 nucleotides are TGTGCCAGCAGTCGCCAGCAGGGAGAGACCCAGTACTTC. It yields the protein CASSRQQGETQYF.